This T cell receptor beta chain appears in the sequencing data of a study of CD8 T cells in ankylosing spondylitis. Study results and limitations: Seemingly distinctive of ankylosing spondylitis blood was a TCR beta motif formed by eight highly homologous variants.

The CDR3 totals 17 residues. CDR1 and CDR2 (germline): LGHDT, YNNKEL (reference sequence). V lost 1 base and J 6 bases, leaving 22 bases between the germline ends. This clonotype was detected a few times. Antigen specificity is unknown. TCRdb called the 5' RACE reads again in MiXCR, with one record for every CDR3 protein. The table has around 450,000 distinct CDR3 sequences, roughly a quarter seen once; the top ten hold about 1%. The TCR originated in a male donor with ankylosing spondylitis. The sequencing sample was made of blood, either unsorted or a sorted T cell fraction (not recorded which). This chain connects TRBV3-1 to TRBJ2-7; D call uncertain. The CDR3 nucleotides read TGTGCCAGCAGCCAAGGAATCGGCGGTGCCCCCTCTTTCGAGCAGTACTTC. The encoded protein is CASSQGIGGAPSFEQYF.